This record looks at one T cell receptor beta chain sequence and its context. Each CDR3 protein gets one entry after TCRdb re-called the RT-PCR reads with MiXCR. The sample lists 400,000 to 450,000 distinct CDR3 sequences; about a sixth were seen once. The data stem from a study of patients and donors after allogeneic stem cell transplantation. Looked up from germline, CDR1 is SGHTA and CDR2 is FQGNSA. The CDR3 length is 14 residues. J was trimmed by 6 bases and V by 5 bases; bases with no gene match: 6. The sequencing sample was made of blood, either unsorted or a sorted T cell fraction (not recorded which). The TCR comes from a human donor who was either an allogeneic HSCT recipient or a stem cell or donor lymphocyte infusion donor (not recorded which). It is not recorded whose cells these are; they may come from a transplant donor. This chain joins TRBV7-2 and TRBJ2-2; TRBD1 agrees at 7 bases. DNA of the CDR3: TGTGCCAGCAGCCCGAACAGGGGACCCGGGGAGCTGTTTTTT. Translation: CASSPNRGPGELFF.